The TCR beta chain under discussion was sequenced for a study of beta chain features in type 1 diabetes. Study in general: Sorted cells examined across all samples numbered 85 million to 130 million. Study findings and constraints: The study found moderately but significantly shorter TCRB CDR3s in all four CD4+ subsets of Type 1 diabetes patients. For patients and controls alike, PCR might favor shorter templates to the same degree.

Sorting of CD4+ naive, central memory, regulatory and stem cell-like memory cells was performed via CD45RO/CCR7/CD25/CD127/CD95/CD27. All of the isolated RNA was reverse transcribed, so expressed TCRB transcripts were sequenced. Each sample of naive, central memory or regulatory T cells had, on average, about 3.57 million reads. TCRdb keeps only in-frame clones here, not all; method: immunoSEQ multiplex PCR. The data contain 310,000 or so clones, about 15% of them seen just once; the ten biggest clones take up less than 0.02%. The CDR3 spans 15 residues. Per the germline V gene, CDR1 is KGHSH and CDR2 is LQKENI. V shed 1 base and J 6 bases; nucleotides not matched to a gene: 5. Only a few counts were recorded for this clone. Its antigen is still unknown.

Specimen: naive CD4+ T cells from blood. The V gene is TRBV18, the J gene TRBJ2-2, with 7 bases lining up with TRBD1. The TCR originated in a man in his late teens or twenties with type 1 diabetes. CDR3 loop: CASSPLSGTAGELFF. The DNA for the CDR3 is TGTGCCAGCTCACCACTGTCAGGGACAGCCGGGGAGCTGTTTTTT.